The source of this T cell receptor (beta chain) is a study of identical twins. CDR3 size: 15 residues. Germline CDR1 reads SGHRS; CDR2 reads YFSETQ. V lost 0 bases to trimming and J lost 2 bases; unmatched junction nucleotides: 1. Study-level findings and limits: Low generation-probability sequences were in excess among twin-shared out-of-frame alpha sequences. Whereas memory repertoires showed no such difference, abundant cord blood beta clonotypes carried fewer insertions. Models, which agreed with sharing between unrelated individuals, nonetheless underestimated the out-of-frame TCR alpha sharing seen in monozygotic twins.

TCRdb reprocessed the 5' RACE reads via MiXCR and lists one record per CDR3 protein. The sample has roughly 200,000 distinct CDR3 sequences; 7.5% are singletons. This clonotype was seen many times. No antigen is known for it. A further study also used this sample, focusing on yellow fever vaccine responses in identical twins.

The source material was memory (CD45RO+) T cells sorted from blood. This TCR derives from a woman under 30 in good health. The chain employs TRBV5-1 and TRBJ1-4, with TRBD1 matching over 7 bases. The CDR3 DNA follows: TGCGCCAGCAGCTTGGCGGGACAGACTAATGAAAAACTGTTTTTT. Protein: CASSLAGQTNEKLFF.